This is a list of T cell receptor beta chains from one sample in a study of molecular identifiers for immune sequencing clone quantification. MiXCR was run by TCRdb on the PCR reads, yielding one entry per CDR3 protein. Of 350,000 or so distinct CDR3 sequences listed, 20% to 25% are singletons. The sample comprised naive CD8+ T cells from blood, with Jurkat cell RNA spiked in. The receptor set was obtained from a human donor in good health. Some libraries in this study had Jurkat cell RNA spiked in. CDR3s include the opening cysteine and the closing phenylalanine or tryptophan. The order of the fields is J gene, clone size, V gene, CDR3 protein. Expanded clones get a size class; other rows say once, few or many, or leave the size out.

TRBJ2-5,many,TRBV29-1,CSVELAGGNTLETQYF
TRBJ1-1,few,TRBV27,CASSLDVPDRGPTEAFF
TRBJ2-7,many,TRBV20-1,CSARDGMGRDISYEQYF
TRBJ1-2,few,TRBV10-3,CAISEIKTAPYGYTF
TRBJ1-2,many,TRBV27,CASSLGWGYGYTF
TRBJ2-7,NA,TRBV4-3,CASSQTQGFYEQYF
TRBJ2-3,few,TRBV20-1,CSAIGTSESTDTQYF
TRBJ2-2,NA,TRBV19,CASTNHTGVAGELFF
TRBJ2-2,NA,TRBV11-1,CVSSLEVAGELFF
TRBJ1-1,few,TRBV6-1,CASRPPGSEAFF
TRBJ1-2,many,TRBV12-3/TRBV12-4,CASTPGTYTF
TRBJ2-3,many,TRBV19,CASSRLADDTQYF
TRBJ2-5,many,TRBV27,CASSLFGEETQYF
TRBJ1-5,many,TRBV5-1,CASSPPETPRWRQPQHF
TRBJ1-1,NA,TRBV7-8,CASSLMGQGKSDTEAFF
TRBJ1-1,many,TRBV4-1,CASSRESVMNTEAFF
TRBJ2-7,NA,TRBV27,CASSLAESYGQYF
TRBJ2-3,few,TRBV6-2/TRBV6-3,CASSYFVGSSTDTQYF
TRBJ2-5,many,TRBV25-1,CASRRTSQETQYF
TRBJ2-1,NA,TRBV7-9,CASSKTNEQFF
TRBJ2-5,many,TRBV12-3/TRBV12-4,CASSTWPRARETQYF
TRBJ2-2,NA,TRBV10-3,CAITQNGQGNTGELFF
TRBJ2-3,NA,TRBV7-6,CASSLGGGPDTRYF
TRBJ1-1,many,TRBV7-9,CASSPRQGNTEAFF
TRBJ2-1,few,TRBV6-6,CASSYNLPAGLDNEQFF
TRBJ1-2,NA,TRBV7-2,CASSFLSDYDYTF
TRBJ2-3,many,TRBV29-1,CSVVSADRGLTDTQYF
TRBJ1-6,NA,TRBV27,CASSPWGQGSSPLHF
TRBJ2-7,many,TRBV7-9,CASRSGVFDEQYF
TRBJ2-7,many,TRBV12-3/TRBV12-4,CASSDLGLTSSYEQYF
TRBJ2-7,few,TRBV19,CASSDGPPYEQYF
TRBJ1-2,many,TRBV7-6,CASSPWDRGNYGYTF
TRBJ1-1,many,TRBV4-2,CASSQEPLGRTEAFF
TRBJ1-1,NA,TRBV13,CASSFGRVEGAFF
TRBJ2-3,many,TRBV29-1,CSATPRGGEEGDTQYF
TRBJ1-3,many,TRBV27,CASSLSVAGNTIYF
TRBJ1-2,NA,TRBV14,CASSQDQGSHYGYIF
TRBJ2-1,many,TRBV7-9,CASSPQMGGPYNEQFF
TRBJ1-2,many,TRBV12-3/TRBV12-4,CASSSGRNYGYTF
TRBJ1-4,few,TRBV13,CASSLLSSTGREKLFF
TRBJ2-7,NA,TRBV3-1,CASSQGLAVSF
TRBJ2-7,many,TRBV7-9,CASRGSHEQYF
TRBJ2-4,many,TRBV27,CASSLEGKAKNIQYF
TRBJ2-3,few,TRBV5-6,CASSFGRQRASGRSRTDTQYF